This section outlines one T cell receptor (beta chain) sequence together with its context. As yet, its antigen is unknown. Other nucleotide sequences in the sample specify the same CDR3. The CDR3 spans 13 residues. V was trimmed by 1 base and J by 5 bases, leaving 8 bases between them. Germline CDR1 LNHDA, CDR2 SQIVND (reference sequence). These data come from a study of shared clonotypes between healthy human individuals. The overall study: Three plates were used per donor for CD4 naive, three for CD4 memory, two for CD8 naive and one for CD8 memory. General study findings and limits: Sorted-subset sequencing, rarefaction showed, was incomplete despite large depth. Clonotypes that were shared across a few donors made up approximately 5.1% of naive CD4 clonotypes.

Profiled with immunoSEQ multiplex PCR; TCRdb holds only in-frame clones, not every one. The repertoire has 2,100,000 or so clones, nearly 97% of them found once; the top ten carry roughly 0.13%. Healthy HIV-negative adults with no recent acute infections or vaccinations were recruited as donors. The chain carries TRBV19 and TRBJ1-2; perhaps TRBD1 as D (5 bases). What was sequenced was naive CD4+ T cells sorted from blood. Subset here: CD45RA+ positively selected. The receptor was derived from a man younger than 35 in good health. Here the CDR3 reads CASSIGPGYGYTF. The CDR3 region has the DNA TGTGCCAGTAGTATAGGGCCAGGGTATGGCTACACCTTC.